This T cell receptor beta chain was sequenced during a study of T cell changes during pregnancy in multiple sclerosis. Clones were sequenced by immunoSEQ multiplex PCR, and TCRdb holds only the in-frame ones, with some missing. The repertoire consists of tens of thousands of clones, with about 88% occurring once and the leading ten covering approximately 5.9%. CDR3 length: 15 amino acids. The trim removed 1 base at V and 2 bases at J, leaving 3 bases unmatched. CDR1 LNHDA and CDR2 SQIVND come from the germline V gene (reference sequence). The material was peripheral blood, obtained in the third trimester of pregnancy. This chain joins TRBV19 and TRBJ2-7, with 9 bases lining up with TRBD1. The receptor was isolated from a female donor in good health, enrolled as a control in a pregnancy study. The CDR3 sequence is CASSIGTGETYEQYF. CDR3 DNA sequence: TGTGCCAGTAGTATAGGGACAGGGGAAACCTACGAGCAGTACTTC.